This T cell receptor beta chain was captured in a study of T cell responses to AZD1222 COVID-19 vaccine. Findings and caveats of the study: Seropositive AZD1222 recipients at baseline numbered only five to seven. Dominant CD4 TCR responses targeted spike regions 160-218 and 743-854. Donors were mostly white British, more females; clonal diversity possibly underestimated.

The table came from immunoSEQ multiplex PCR; TCRdb's copy has only in-frame clones and leaves some out. The table has approximately 180,000 clones, approximately 90% seen once. Germline V lookup: CDR1 SQVTM, CDR2 ANQGSEA. The CDR3 is made up of 13 amino acids. Trimming removed 8 bases at V and 4 bases at J, with 17 bases between. Note on this clone: What it binds is unknown.

This clonotype was sampled from an adult who received the MenACWY meningococcal vaccine as a control. The genes are TRBV29-1 and TRBJ1-1; D is unresolved. The material sequenced was peripheral blood, taken 28 days after the second dose of the MenACWY control vaccine. The CDR3 loop is CSSRPQGRTEAFF. CDR3 coding DNA: TGCAGCTCCCGCCCCCAAGGGCGCACTGAAGCTTTCTTT.